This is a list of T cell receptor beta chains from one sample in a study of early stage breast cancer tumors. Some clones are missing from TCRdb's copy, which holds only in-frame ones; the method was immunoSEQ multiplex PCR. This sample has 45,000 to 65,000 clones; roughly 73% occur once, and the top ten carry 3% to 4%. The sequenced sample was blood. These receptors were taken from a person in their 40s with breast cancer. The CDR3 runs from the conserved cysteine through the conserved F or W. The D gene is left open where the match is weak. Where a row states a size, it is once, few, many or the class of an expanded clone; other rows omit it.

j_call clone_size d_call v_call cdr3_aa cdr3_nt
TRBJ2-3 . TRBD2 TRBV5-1 CASSSGSIADTQYF TGCGCCAGCTCTAGCGGGAGCATTGCAGATACGCAGTATTTT
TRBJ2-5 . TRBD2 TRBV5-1 CARVPRDPSWAGGPQETQYF TGCGCCAGGGTTCCTAGGGATCCAAGCTGGGCGGGAGGGCCGCAAGAGACCCAGTACTTC
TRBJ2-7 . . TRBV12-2 CASRLMGRKSSYEQYF TGTGCAAGTCGCTTAATGGGCAGGAAGAGCTCCTACGAGCAGTACTTC
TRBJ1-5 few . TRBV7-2 CASSLGQYNQPQHF TGTGCCAGCAGCTTAGGACAGTACAATCAGCCCCAGCATTTT
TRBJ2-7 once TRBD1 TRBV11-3 CASSPRTGDYEQYF TGTGCCAGCAGCCCGCGGACAGGTGACTACGAGCAGTACTTC
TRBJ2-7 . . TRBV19 CASSQSVSGREQYF TGTGCCAGTAGTCAGAGCGTTTCAGGACGGGAGCAGTACTTC
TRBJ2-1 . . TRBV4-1 CASSQDWTSYNEQFF TGCGCCAGCAGCCAAGACTGGACTTCGTACAATGAGCAGTTCTTC
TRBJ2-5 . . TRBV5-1 CASSLGGGYRETQYF TGCGCCAGCAGCTTGGGTGGCGGGTACCGAGAGACCCAGTACTTC
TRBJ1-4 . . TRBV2 CASSEPVGTATNEKLFF TGTGCCAGCAGCGAGCCCGTCGGGACGGCAACTAATGAAAAACTGTTTTTT
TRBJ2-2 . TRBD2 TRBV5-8 CASSFGSGLAGSGELFF TGTGCCAGCAGCTTTGGTTCGGGTCTAGCGGGCTCCGGGGAGCTGTTTTTT
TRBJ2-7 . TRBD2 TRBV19 CASSPTSGGTYEQYF TGTGCCAGTAGCCCTACTAGCGGAGGGACCTACGAGCAGTACTTC
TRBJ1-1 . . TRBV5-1 CASSSRGSPNTEAFF TGCGCCAGCAGCTCCAGAGGGTCGCCGAACACTGAAGCTTTCTTT
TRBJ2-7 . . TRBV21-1 CASAKGGTSGRAAHEQYF TGTGCCAGCGCTAAGGGGGGGACTAGCGGGAGGGCGGCCCACGAGCAGTACTTC
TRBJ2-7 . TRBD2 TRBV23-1 CASSQLLAGGPGAYEQYF TGCGCCAGCAGTCAATTACTAGCGGGAGGGCCGGGGGCCTACGAGCAGTACTTC
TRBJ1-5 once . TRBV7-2 CASSFTVNQPQHF TGTGCCAGCAGCTTTACAGTAAATCAGCCCCAGCATTTT
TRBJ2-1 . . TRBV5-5 CASSLLYSYNEQFF TGTGCCAGCAGCTTGCTCTACTCCTACAATGAGCAGTTCTTC
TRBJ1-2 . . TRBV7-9 CASSLFPPTVSYTF TGTGCCAGCAGCCTCTTCCCGCCGACAGTGAGCTACACCTTC
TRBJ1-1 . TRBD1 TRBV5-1 CASMKDRAGTEAFF TGCGCCAGCATGAAGGACAGGGCGGGCACTGAAGCTTTCTTT
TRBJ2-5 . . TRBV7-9 CASRGAGAETQYF TGTGCCAGCAGGGGGGCGGGAGCAGAGACCCAGTACTTC
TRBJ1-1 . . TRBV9 CASSVDRNTEAFF TGTGCCAGCAGCGTAGACAGAAACACTGAAGCTTTCTTT
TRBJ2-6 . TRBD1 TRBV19 CASSMGTGFGANVLTF TGTGCCAGTAGTATGGGGACAGGGTTTGGGGCCAACGTCCTGACTTTC
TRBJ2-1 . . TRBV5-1 CASSFDSPNNNEQFF TGCGCCAGCAGCTTTGACTCCCCGAATAACAATGAGCAGTTCTTC
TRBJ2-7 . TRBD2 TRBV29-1 CSVVMVGREVIDEQYF TGCAGCGTTGTAATGGTTGGGCGGGAGGTTATCGACGAGCAGTACTTC
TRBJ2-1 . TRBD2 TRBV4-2 CASSQTGTSGVYEQFF TGTGCCAGCAGCCAAACCGGGACTAGCGGGGTCTATGAGCAGTTCTTC
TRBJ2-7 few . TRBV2 CASSAGTWVEQYF TGTGCCAGCAGCGCCGGGACATGGGTCGAGCAGTACTTC
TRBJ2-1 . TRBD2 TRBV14 CASSKGLAVYNEQFF TGTGCCAGCAGCAAAGGGCTAGCGGTTTACAATGAGCAGTTCTTC
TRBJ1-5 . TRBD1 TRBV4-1 CASSQRDRGRGNQPQHF TGCGCCAGCAGCCAACGCGACAGGGGTCGAGGCAATCAGCCCCAGCATTTT
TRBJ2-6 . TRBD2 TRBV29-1 CSAIAGDGAGANVLTF TGCAGCGCAATAGCGGGAGATGGGGCTGGGGCCAACGTCCTGACTTTC
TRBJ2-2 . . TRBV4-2 CASSLQWVNTGELFF TGTGCCAGCAGCCTCCAATGGGTGAACACCGGGGAGCTGTTTTTT
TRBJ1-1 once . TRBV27 CASSLSWMNTEAFF TGTGCCAGCAGTTTATCCTGGATGAACACTGAAGCTTTCTTT
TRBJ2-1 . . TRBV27 CASSPVSVYNEQFF TGTGCCAGCAGTCCTGTTAGCGTCTACAATGAGCAGTTCTTC
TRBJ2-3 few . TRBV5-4 CASSLAARSSTDTQYF TGTGCCAGCAGCTTGGCTGCGCGGAGTAGCACAGATACGCAGTATTTT
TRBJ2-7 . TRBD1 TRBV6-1 CASIRGAGGVYEQYF TGTGCCAGCATCCGAGGGGCAGGGGGCGTTTACGAGCAGTACTTC
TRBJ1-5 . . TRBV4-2 CASSQAQVNQPQHF TGTGCCAGCAGCCAAGCACAGGTCAATCAGCCCCAGCATTTT
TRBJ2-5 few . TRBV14 CASSQDESTPAYF TGTGCCAGCAGCCAAGATGAATCGACGCCAGCGTACTTC
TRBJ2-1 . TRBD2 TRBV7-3 CASSQGLAGRYNEQFF TGTGCCAGCAGCCAAGGACTAGCGGGACGGTACAATGAGCAGTTCTTC
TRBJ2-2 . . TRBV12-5 CASGLFTGGTGELFF TGTGCTAGTGGTTTGTTTACTGGGGGGACCGGGGAGCTGTTTTTT
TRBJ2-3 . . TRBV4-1 CASSQTYTDTQYF TGCGCCAGCAGCCAGACGTACACAGATACGCAGTATTTT
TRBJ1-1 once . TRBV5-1 CASSWGVREEAFF TGCGCCAGCAGCTGGGGGGTTAGGGAGGAAGCTTTCTTT
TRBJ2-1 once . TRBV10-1 CASSRAGQGKGNEQFF TGCGCCAGCTCTCGGGCCGGCCAGGGTAAAGGCAATGAGCAGTTCTTC
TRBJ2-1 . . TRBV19 CASSIGVTWNEQFF TGTGCCAGTAGTATAGGTGTGACATGGAATGAGCAGTTCTTC
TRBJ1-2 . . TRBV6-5 CASSYSTSGSYGYTF TGTGCCAGCAGTTACTCGACCTCCGGGAGCTATGGCTACACCTTC
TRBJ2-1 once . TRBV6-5 CASSPTGRGNEQFF TGTGCCAGCAGCCCTACCGGACGGGGCAATGAGCAGTTCTTC
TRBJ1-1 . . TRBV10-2 CASRTFQGRMNTEAFF TGCGCCAGCAGGACCTTTCAGGGCCGCATGAACACTGAAGCTTTCTTT
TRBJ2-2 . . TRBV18 CASSNRDTGELFF TGTGCCAGCTCGAACCGGGACACCGGGGAGCTGTTTTTT
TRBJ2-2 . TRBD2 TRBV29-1 CSVSSGIVWNTGELFF TGCAGCGTGAGTAGCGGGATCGTATGGAACACCGGGGAGCTGTTTTTT
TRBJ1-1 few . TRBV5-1 CASWDMNTEAFF TGCGCCAGCTGGGATATGAACACTGAAGCTTTCTTT